Presented here are 31 T cell receptor beta chains from one specimen sequenced in a study of blood T cell repertoires in COVID-19. Generated by immunoSEQ multiplex PCR, the TCRdb table keeps only in-frame clones and is missing some. The table lists roughly 100,000 clones, roughly 80% of them singletons, with roughly a fifth in the top ten. Material: peripheral blood. The receptors come from a woman aged 70-85 years with acute or convalescent COVID-19.

This chain connects TRBV30 to TRBJ2-6; weak D call: TRBD2 (5 bases). The CDR3 has 14 residues. Per the germline V gene, CDR1 is GTSNPN and CDR2 is SVGIG (reference sequence). DNA of the CDR3: TGTGGGTTGGAGGTCCTCTCTGGGGCCAACGTCCTGACTTTC. Its translation: CGLEVLSGANVLTF.

This chain connects TRBV30 to TRBJ1-5, with 10 bases matching TRBD1. CDR3 length equals 18 residues. Germline trimming cut 0 bases from V and 9 bases from J; bases unmatched to any gene: 17. Per germline, CDR1 GTSNPN and CDR2 SVGIG (reference sequence). The CDR3 bases are TGTGCCTGGAGTGTACGACAGGGGGCGCGGGAGGGGGGCCGGCCCCAGCATTTT. This codes for CAWSVRQGAREGGRPQHF. Complete variable domain (other parts from reference TRBV30 and TRBJ1-5): SQTIHQWPATLVQPVGSPLSLECTVEGTSNPNLYWYRQAAGRGLQLLFYSVGIGQISSEVPQNLSASRPQDRQFILSSKKLLLSDSGFYLCAWSVRQGAREGGRPQHFGDGTRLSIL.

The rearrangement uses TRBV11-3 and TRBJ1-3, with D possibly matching TRBD1 (5 bases). The V end lost 2 bases, the J end lost 1 base, and 9 bases lay between the germline ends. CDR1 is SGHNT and CDR2 is YENEEA in the germline V gene. The CDR3 length is 15 residues. For the CDR3, the DNA is TGTGCCAGCAGCTTACCAGGGAATTCTGGAAACACCATATATTTT. Its translation: CASSLPGNSGNTIYF.

This sequence joins TRBV19 and TRBJ2-2; TRBD1 matches 10 bases. CDR3 length equals 15 residues. CDR1 is LNHDA and CDR2 is SQIVND in the germline V gene (reference sequence). The junction had 6 bases not matched to a gene; V was cut back by 5 bases and J by 6 bases. The CDR3 region is CASSSGTGVAGELFF. CDR3 coding DNA: TGTGCCAGTAGTTCCGGGACAGGGGTCGCCGGGGAGCTGTTTTTT. Looking up the rest from reference TRBV19 and TRBJ2-2 gives the full variable domain: DGGITQSPKYLFRKEGQNVTLSCEQNLNHDAMYWYRQDPGQGLRLIYYSQIVNDFQKGDIAEGYSVSREKKESFPLTVTSAQKNPTAFYLCASSSGTGVAGELFFGEGSRLTVL.

V gene TRBV28 combines with J gene TRBJ2-2; D is perhaps TRBD1 (5 bases). The CDR3 loop spans 17 amino acids. Trimming left V 3 bases short and J 0 bases short, with 14 bases between. CDR1 is MDHEN and CDR2 is SYDVKM in the germline V gene. This CDR3 reads CASSLRRVTSNTGELFF. Here the CDR3 DNA reads TGTGCCAGCAGTTTGCGCAGGGTAACGTCGAACACCGGGGAGCTGTTTTTT.

The chain combines TRBV29-1 with TRBJ2-3; D is uncertain. CDR3 length equals 13 residues. Germline loops: CDR1 SQVTM, CDR2 ANQGSEA. With 4 bases removed from V and 2 bases from J, the gap between germline ends came to 10 bases. CDR3 loop: CSVGPRFTDTQYF. CDR3 DNA: TGCAGCGTTGGGCCCCGATTCACAGATACGCAGTATTTT.

V gene TRBV19 combines with J gene TRBJ2-3; 14 nucleotides line up with TRBD2. CDR3 length: 17 amino acids. Germline CDR1 and CDR2: LNHDA and SQIVND (reference sequence). The V and J ends lost 3 bases and 1 base, in that order; junction bases with no gene match: 3. In DNA form, the CDR3 reads TGTGCCAGTAGTATCTCGGGACTAGCGGGGGGCACAGATACGCAGTATTTT. Its translation is CASSISGLAGGTDTQYF.

V gene TRBV7-2 combines with J gene TRBJ2-4; 8 bases are a match to TRBD2. The germline gives CDR1 SGHTA, CDR2 FQGNSA. The CDR3 is 15 residues long. V shed 3 bases and J 1 base; nucleotides not matched to a gene: 2. CDR3 in amino acids: CASSFGGAAKNIQYF. In DNA form, the CDR3 reads TGTGCCAGCAGCTTCGGGGGGGCGGCCAAAAACATTCAGTACTTC.

A few counts support this clone. V gene TRBV30 combines with J gene TRBJ2-2; D perhaps matches TRBD1 (5 bases). V lost 3 bases, J lost 6 bases, and 17 bases lay in between. The CDR3 is 15 residues long. Germline values: CDR1 GTSNPN, CDR2 SVGIG (reference sequence). CDR3 residues: CAWSRVEFRAGELFF. Written as DNA, the CDR3 is TGTGCCTGGAGCAGGGTAGAGTTTCGGGCCGGGGAGCTGTTTTTT.

This sequence joins TRBV29-1 and TRBJ2-3, with D perhaps TRBD2 (5 bases). V lost 8 bases and J 1 base, leaving 13 bases between the germline ends. The CDR3 consists of 13 residues. CDR1 and CDR2 from the germline V gene are SQVTM and ANQGSEA. The CDR3 nucleotides read TGCAGCCACTCTATCGGGGGCACAGATACGCAGTATTTT. Encoded protein: CSHSIGGTDTQYF.

The rearrangement uses TRBV3-1 (or the pseudogene TRBV3-2) and TRBJ1-1, with D possibly being TRBD1 (6 bases). CDR1 is LGHDT, CDR2 YNNKEL, per germline (reference sequence). The CDR3 length is 12 residues. Trimming shortened V by 4 bases and J by 11 bases, and 14 bases separated the two germline ends. CDR3 region: CASSPTRGAAFF. Here the CDR3 DNA reads TGTGCCAGCAGCCCTACCCGGGGGGCGGCTTTCTTT.

V usage is TRBV5-6 and J usage is TRBJ2-2, with 7 nucleotides matching TRBD2. Germline CDR1 and CDR2: SGHDT and YYEEEE. The CDR3 length is 15 residues. The ends lost 4 bases at V and 4 bases at J; junction bases unmatched: 7. The CDR3 protein is CASSPSGGSTGELFF. The CDR3 nucleotides read TGTGCCAGCAGCCCCTCCGGGGGGTCCACCGGGGAGCTGTTTTTT.

This sequence joins TRBV7-2 and TRBJ2-7; the D gene is possibly TRBD1 (6 bases). Germline loops: CDR1 SGHTA, CDR2 FQGNSA. V lost 5 bases and J lost 7, with 18 bases in between. This CDR3 has 14 residues. In DNA, the CDR3 is TGTGCCAGCAGCCGGGACAAATTCAAAGTGGAGCAGTACTTC. It codes for CASSRDKFKVEQYF.

J is TRBJ1-2 and V is TRBV27; 11 bases match TRBD1. The germline V gene has CDR1 MNHEY and CDR2 SMNVEV (reference sequence). The CDR3 totals 14 residues. V was pared by 7 bases and J by 6 bases, with 7 bases of the junction left unmatched. The chain's CDR3 is CASTSRTGGDGYTF. For the CDR3, the DNA is TGTGCCAGCACTTCTAGGACAGGGGGCGATGGCTACACCTTC.

The genes are TRBV10-2 and TRBJ1-2; D ambiguous. V was pared by 5 bases and J by 4 bases, with 11 bases between. The germline CDR1 and CDR2 sequences are WSHSY and SAAADI. The length of the CDR3 is 13 residues. The CDR3 protein is CASSSGGGYGYTF. The CDR3 nucleotides read TGCGCCAGCAGTTCCGGCGGAGGCTATGGCTACACCTTC.

This chain joins TRBV11-2 and TRBJ1-2; D may be TRBD1 (5 bases). The ends were cut back, 5 bases at V and 5 bases at J, with 18 bases in the middle. CDR1 and CDR2 from the germline V gene are SGHAT and FQNNGV. The CDR3 length is 15 residues. CDR3 in amino acids: CASSRGGTGGYGYTF. CDR3 coding DNA: TGTGCCAGCAGCCGAGGCGGGACGGGTGGATATGGCTACACCTTC. Together with reference TRBV11-2 and TRBJ1-2, the CDR3 gives the full variable domain: EAGVAQSPRYKIIEKRQSVAFWCNPISGHATLYWYQQILGQGPKLLIQFQNNGVVDDSQLPKDRFSAERLKGVDSTLKIQPAKLEDSAVYLCASSRGGTGGYGYTFGSGTRLTVV.

The V gene is TRBV10-2, the J gene TRBJ2-3, with 10 bases aligning to TRBD2. V trimming: 4 bases; J trimming: 4 bases; junction bases outside the gene matches: 2. Germline values: CDR1 WSHSY, CDR2 SAAADI. There are 14 residues in the CDR3. The CDR3 sequence: CASSVAGGPDTQYF. CDR3 nucleotide sequence: TGCGCCAGCAGTGTAGCGGGGGGTCCAGATACGCAGTATTTT.

J is TRBJ2-3 and V is TRBV3-1 (or the pseudogene TRBV3-2); D is ambiguous. Deletions cut 1 base from V and 3 bases from J, with 8 bases between. Germline loops: CDR1 LGHDT, CDR2 YNNKEL (reference sequence). The CDR3 totals 14 residues. The CDR3 sequence: CASSQGPGTDTQYF. CDR3 coding DNA: TGTGCCAGCAGCCAAGGCCCCGGGACAGATACGCAGTATTTT.

The chain links TRBV5-6 to TRBJ1-6; no clear D gene. In germline, CDR1 is SGHDT, CDR2 YYEEEE. This CDR3 is built from 14 residues. Trimming left V 0 bases short and J 14 bases short, with 15 bases between. CDR3 residues: CASSLDGRDGALHF. CDR3 DNA: TGTGCCAGCAGCTTGGATGGGAGGGATGGAGCCCTCCACTTT.

The rearrangement links TRBV5-1 to TRBJ2-4; possibly TRBD2 for D (6 bases). The CDR3 sequence is 14 residues long. Germline V gives CDR1 SGHRS, CDR2 YFSETQ. The V and J ends lost 4 bases and 3 bases respectively, with 11 bases between them. DNA for the CDR3: TGCGCCAGCAGCCCCGCCGGGGGCAAAAACATTCAGTACTTC. This sequence encodes CASSPAGGKNIQYF.

This chain joins TRBV6-5 and TRBJ1-4, with 9 bases identical to TRBD1. From germline, CDR1 is MNHEY and CDR2 SVGAGI. V lost 6 bases, J lost 4 bases, and 3 bases stayed unmatched. This CDR3 is built from 14 residues. CDR3 sequence: CASRPGQGNEKLFF. In DNA, the CDR3 is TGTGCCAGCAGACCGGGACAGGGTAATGAAAAACTGTTTTTT.

This clone was detected only a few times. V is TRBV27 and J is TRBJ1-3; D gene ambiguous. Per the germline V gene, CDR1 is MNHEY and CDR2 is SMNVEV (reference sequence). V lost 8 bases and J 2 bases, leaving 22 bases between the germline ends. The CDR3 spans 17 residues. The CDR3 region is CASRRLAEGAPGNTIYF. DNA of the CDR3: TGTGCCAGCCGCCGCCTGGCGGAGGGCGCCCCTGGAAACACCATATATTTT.

This clone has only one observation. V and J are TRBV6-5 and TRBJ1-1, with D hard to call. This CDR3 is built from 16 residues. Germline loops: CDR1 MNHEY, CDR2 SVGAGI. The ends were cut back, 0 bases at V and 4 bases at J, with 15 bases in the middle. Written as DNA, the CDR3 is TGTGCCAGCAGTTACTCCCGTGGGCCGGGAGGCACTGAAGCTTTCTTT. The encoded protein is CASSYSRGPGGTEAFF.

The chain couples TRBV11-2 to TRBJ2-5; D gene uncertain. CDR3 length: 12 amino acids. V was trimmed by 5 bases and J by 2 bases, leaving 6 bases between them. Germline values: CDR1 SGHAT, CDR2 FQNNGV. CDR3 sequence reads: CASSRRQETQYF. The CDR3 DNA reads TGTGCCAGCAGCCGCCGGCAAGAGACCCAGTACTTC. The variable domain in full, completed from reference TRBV11-2 and TRBJ2-5, reads EAGVAQSPRYKIIEKRQSVAFWCNPISGHATLYWYQQILGQGPKLLIQFQNNGVVDDSQLPKDRFSAERLKGVDSTLKIQPAKLEDSAVYLCASSRRQETQYFGPGTRLLVL.

The count of this clone is one. V and J are TRBV3-1 (or the pseudogene TRBV3-2) and TRBJ1-1; D remains unclear. The CDR3 is 14 residues long. Germline-derived CDR1 and CDR2 are LGHDT and YNNKEL (reference sequence). The V and J ends lost 0 bases and 1 base respectively, with 6 bases between them. CDR3: CASSQDIQNTEAFF. The CDR3 nucleotides are TGTGCCAGCAGCCAAGATATACAGAACACTGAAGCTTTCTTT.

V usage is TRBV7-2 and J usage is TRBJ2-2, with D unclear. The V and J ends lost 2 bases and 5 bases respectively, with 9 bases between them. Germline V CDR1 and CDR2: SGHTA, FQGNSA. CDR3 size: 14 residues. The CDR3 nucleotides are TGTGCCAGCAGCTTACGGCAGGCAACCGGGGAGCTGTTTTTT. Protein: CASSLRQATGELFF.

The CDR3 DNA reads TGTGCCAGCAGCCCTGGACAGGCCGGCTACACCTTC. This gives the protein CASSPGQAGYTF. J is TRBJ1-2 and V is TRBV4-2; 7 bases align to TRBD1. Germline values: CDR1 LGHNA, CDR2 YNFKEQ. The CDR3 is made up of 12 amino acids. After removal of 4 bases from V and 8 bases from J, the junction contained 4 bases not matched to a gene.

The rearrangement links TRBV19 to TRBJ1-5; TRBD1 matches at 7 bases. V was clipped by 3 bases and J by 4 bases; unmatched bases: 3. Germline V gives CDR1 LNHDA, CDR2 SQIVND (reference sequence). This CDR3 spans 14 amino acids. Here the CDR3 DNA reads TGTGCCAGTAGTATGGGACAGCTAAATCAGCCCCAGCATTTT. It yields the protein CASSMGQLNQPQHF.

V is TRBV6-5 and J is TRBJ2-7, with TRBD2 as a possible D gene (6 bases). CDR1 MNHEY and CDR2 SVGAGI come from the germline V gene. The CDR3 has 14 amino acids. Trimming removed 6 bases at V and 7 bases at J, with 19 bases between. This CDR3 reads CASRSGSQPREQYF. The CDR3 DNA reads as TGTGCCAGCAGGTCCGGGAGCCAACCGAGGGAGCAGTACTTC.

The rearrangement joins TRBV30 to TRBJ1-1; D remains unclear. CDR1 and CDR2 (germline): GTSNPN, SVGIG (reference sequence). CDR3 size: 12 residues. Trimming removed 5 bases at V and 0 bases at J, with 7 bases between. The CDR3 nucleotides are TGTGCCTGGTTACCTATGAACACTGAAGCTTTCTTT. It specifies CAWLPMNTEAFF.

V is TRBV11-2 and J is TRBJ2-5; D not resolved. Germline values: CDR1 SGHAT, CDR2 FQNNGV. Trimming removed 3 bases at V and 0 bases at J, with 5 bases between. The CDR3 contains 13 residues. The CDR3 nucleotides are TGTGCCAGCAGCTTTGCGGACCAAGAGACCCAGTACTTC. It specifies CASSFADQETQYF.